This T cell receptor (beta chain) comes out of a study of blood T cell repertoires in COVID-19. Across the study: The United States, Italy and Spain provided the acute and convalescent COVID-19 samples. In each case, the material was cDNA or gDNA derived from T cells, B-cell-depleted T cells, or PBMCs.

In the original analysis: Amplification with reference gene primers provided the estimates of nucleated cell counts. Method: immunoSEQ multiplex PCR; TCRdb's copy keeps in-frame clones and lacks some. The D gene and trimming were derived from the DNA, and the V and J assignments and clone size from that table. The sample includes 150,000 to 200,000 clones, 80% to 90% seen only once; the top ten take 1.6%. The CDR3 length is 18 residues. V dropped 3 bases and J dropped 0 bases, with 19 bases sitting between them. Germline lookup yields CDR1 SGHAT and CDR2 FQNNGV. Sequences were obtained from peripheral blood. This sequence originates from a woman aged 45-65 years with acute or convalescent COVID-19. The chain links TRBV11-2 to TRBJ2-3; a possible D gene is TRBD2 (5 bases). CDR3: CASSLVLVTTLSTDTQYF. The CDR3 region has the DNA TGTGCCAGCAGCTTGGTTCTCGTGACTACCCTTAGCACAGATACGCAGTATTTT. The complete variable domain, with remaining parts taken from reference TRBV11-2 and TRBJ2-3, reads EAGVAQSPRYKIIEKRQSVAFWCNPISGHATLYWYQQILGQGPKLLIQFQNNGVVDDSQLPKDRFSAERLKGVDSTLKIQPAKLEDSAVYLCASSLVLVTTLSTDTQYFGPGTRLTVL.